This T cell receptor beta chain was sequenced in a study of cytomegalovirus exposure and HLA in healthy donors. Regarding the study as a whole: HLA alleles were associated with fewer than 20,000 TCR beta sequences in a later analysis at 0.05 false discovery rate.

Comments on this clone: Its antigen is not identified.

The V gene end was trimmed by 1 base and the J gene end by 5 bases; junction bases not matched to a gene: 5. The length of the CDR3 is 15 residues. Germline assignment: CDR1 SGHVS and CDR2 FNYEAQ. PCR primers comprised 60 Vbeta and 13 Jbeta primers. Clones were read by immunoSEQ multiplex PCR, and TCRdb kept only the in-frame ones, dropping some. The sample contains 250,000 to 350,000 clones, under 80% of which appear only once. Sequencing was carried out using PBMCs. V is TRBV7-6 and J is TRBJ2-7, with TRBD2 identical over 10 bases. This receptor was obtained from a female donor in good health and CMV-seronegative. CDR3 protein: CASSLVFGLADEQYF. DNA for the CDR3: TGTGCCAGCAGCTTAGTTTTTGGACTAGCGGACGAGCAGTACTTC. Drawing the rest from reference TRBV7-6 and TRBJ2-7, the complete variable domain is GAGVSQSPRYKVTKRGQDVALRCDPISGHVSLYWYRQALGQGPEFLTYFNYEAQQDKSGLPNDRFSAERPEGSISTLTIQRTEQRDSAMYRCASSLVFGLADEQYFGPGTRLTVT.